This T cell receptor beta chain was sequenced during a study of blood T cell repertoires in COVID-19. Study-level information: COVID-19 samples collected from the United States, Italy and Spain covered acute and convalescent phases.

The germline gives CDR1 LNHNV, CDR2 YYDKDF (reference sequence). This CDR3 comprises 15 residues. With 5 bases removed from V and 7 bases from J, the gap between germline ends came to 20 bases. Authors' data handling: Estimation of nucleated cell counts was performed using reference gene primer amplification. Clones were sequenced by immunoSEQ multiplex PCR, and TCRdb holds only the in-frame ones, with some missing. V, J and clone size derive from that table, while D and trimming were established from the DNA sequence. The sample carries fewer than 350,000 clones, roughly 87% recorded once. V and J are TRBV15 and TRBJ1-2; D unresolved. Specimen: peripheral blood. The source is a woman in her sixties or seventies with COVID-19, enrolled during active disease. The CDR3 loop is CATSPEPRLHGGYTF. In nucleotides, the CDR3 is TGTGCCACCAGCCCTGAGCCCAGACTCCACGGTGGCTACACCTTC.